These 13 T cell receptor beta chains originate from one sample sequenced in a study of blood T cell repertoires in COVID-19. Using immunoSEQ multiplex PCR, the repertoire was profiled, and TCRdb retains in-frame clones only, with some absent. Here the sample spans 250,000 to 300,000 clones, roughly 80% being singletons. Material: PBMCs or T cells enriched from blood (not recorded which). All receptors come from a man aged 40-49 years who had been exposed to COVID-19.

The genes are TRBV10-3 and TRBJ1-1, with D unclear. Germline assignment: CDR1 ENHRY and CDR2 SYGVKD. The length of the CDR3 is 13 residues. V lost 3 bases and J 7 bases, leaving 12 bases between the germline ends. CDR3 residues: CAISERSESEAFF. The CDR3 nucleotides are TGTGCCATCAGTGAACGCTCGGAGAGTGAAGCTTTCTTT.

The chain couples TRBV5-1 to TRBJ2-5; D possibly corresponds to TRBD1 (6 bases). V was cut by 4 bases and J by 3 bases, with 10 bases left in between. The CDR3 totals 13 residues. Germline CDR1 SGHRS, CDR2 YFSETQ. The CDR3 DNA reads TGCGCCAGCAGCCTACGACAGGAAGAGACCCAGTACTTC. This encodes CASSLRQEETQYF. Variable domain in full (rest from reference TRBV5-1 and TRBJ2-5): KAGVTQTPRYLIKTRGQQVTLSCSPISGHRSVSWYQQTPGQGLQFLFEYFSETQRNKGNFPGRFSGRQFSNSRSEMNVSTLELGDSALYLCASSLRQEETQYFGPGTRLLVL.

In nucleotides, the CDR3 is TGTGCCAGCAGTGAATGGCTTGGGGGGGACACTGAAGCTTTCTTT. Translating it yields CASSEWLGGDTEAFF. This chain connects TRBV6-1 to TRBJ1-1, with D perhaps TRBD1 (5 bases). In germline, CDR1 is MNHNS, CDR2 SASEGT. The germline V and J ends were trimmed by 2 bases and 3 bases, with 13 bases remaining between them. This CDR3 has 15 amino acids.

V gene TRBV19 combines with J gene TRBJ1-4; a possible D gene is TRBD1 (6 bases). The CDR3 consists of 16 residues. CDR1 is LNHDA and CDR2 is SQIVND in the germline V gene (reference sequence). The V end lost 1 base, the J end lost 8 bases, and 17 bases lay between the germline ends. This CDR3 is CASSIAQGLYDEKLFF. The CDR3 region has the DNA TGTGCCAGTAGTATAGCCCAGGGGTTGTATGACGAAAAACTGTTTTTT.

This chain joins TRBV3-1 (or the pseudogene TRBV3-2) and TRBJ1-5, with 10 bases lining up with TRBD1. The CDR3 spans 20 residues. Trimming cost V 0 bases and J 0 bases; bases outside gene matches: 11. CDR1 LGHDT and CDR2 YNNKEL come from the germline V gene (reference sequence). The CDR3 DNA follows: TGTGCCAGCAGCCAAGACAGGTCGACAGGGGGCCCGTATAGCAATCAGCCCCAGCATTTT. This translates into CASSQDRSTGGPYSNQPQHF.

J is TRBJ1-1 and V is TRBV12-3 or TRBV12-4, with 9 bases that match TRBD1. V trimming: 8 bases; J trimming: 6 bases; junction bases outside the gene matches: 4. The CDR3 has 12 amino acids. The CDR3 protein is CASGTGFAEAFF. For the CDR3, the DNA is TGTGCCAGCGGGACAGGGTTTGCTGAAGCTTTCTTT.

The chain joins TRBV7-9 to TRBJ1-1, with D tentatively TRBD1 (6 bases). V lost 5 bases to trimming and J lost 4 bases, with 11 bases between them. Germline assignment: CDR1 SEHNR and CDR2 FQNEAQ (reference sequence). CDR3 length: 13 residues. The CDR3 bases are TGTGCCAGCAGCACACAGGGTTTCACTGAAGCTTTCTTT. It encodes CASSTQGFTEAFF.

This chain joins TRBV30 and TRBJ2-3, with 13 bases matching TRBD2. Germline V CDR1 and CDR2: GTSNPN, SVGIG (reference sequence). CDR3 length: 13 residues. J was trimmed by 13 bases and V by 1 base; bases with no gene match: 5. The CDR3 DNA is TGTGCCTGGAGTGGGGAAGGACTAGCGGGAGAGTATTTT. Protein product: CAWSGEGLAGEYF.

The chain combines TRBV12-3 or TRBV12-4 with TRBJ2-3; D gene uncertain. The V end was cut by 6 bases, the J end by 5 bases, with 12 bases between. The CDR3 is made up of 13 amino acids. CDR3 coding DNA: TGTGCCAGCAGCGTCGGTCACGGAGATACGCAGTATTTT. Its protein product is CASSVGHGDTQYF.

This clone was counted between two and nine times. The V and J genes are TRBV2 and TRBJ2-3, with TRBD2 matching 7 bases. CDR1 is SNHLY and CDR2 is FYNNEI in the germline V gene. This CDR3 has 13 amino acids. The ends lost 11 bases at V and 0 bases at J; junction bases unmatched: 5. CDR3 protein: CAGSGGSTDTQYF. The CDR3 coding sequence is TGTGCCGGCTCCGGGGGGAGCACAGATACGCAGTATTTT. Based on the CDR3 plus reference TRBV2 and TRBJ2-3, the full variable domain is EPEVTQTPSHQVTQMGQEVILRCVPISNHLYFYWYRQILGQKVEFLVSFYNNEISEKSEIFDDQFSVERPDGSNFTLKIRSTKLEDSAMYFCAGSGGSTDTQYFGPGTRLTVL.

This sequence joins TRBV27 and TRBJ1-1; a weak D match, TRBD1 (5 bases). In germline, CDR1 is MNHEY, CDR2 SMNVEV (reference sequence). The V end was cut by 2 bases, the J end by 7 bases, with 11 bases between. The CDR3 has 13 amino acids. The CDR3 region is CASSLRGISEAFF. In DNA, the CDR3 is TGTGCCAGCAGTTTAAGGGGTATTAGTGAAGCTTTCTTT.

In DNA, the CDR3 is TGTGCCAGTAGAAGGGGGACAGGGGTGTGGAATGAGCAGTTCTTC. This codes for CASRRGTGVWNEQFF. The chain has TRBV19 and TRBJ2-1; 10 bases are shared with TRBD1. This CDR3 has 15 amino acids. Germline V lookup: CDR1 LNHDA, CDR2 SQIVND (reference sequence). V shed 6 bases, J shed 7 bases, and the junction held 9 bases outside the gene matches.

The chain joins TRBV4-1 to TRBJ2-7; TRBD2 might be the D (6 bases). V dropped 3 bases and J dropped 6 bases, with 15 bases sitting between them. The CDR3 loop spans 14 amino acids. CDR1 MGHRA and CDR2 YSYEKL come from the germline V gene. CDR3 in amino acids: CASSHRGDFREQYF. Here the CDR3 DNA reads TGCGCCAGCAGCCACCGTGGGGACTTCCGCGAGCAGTACTTC.